This TCR beta chain comes out of a study of T cell responses to AZD1222 COVID-19 vaccine. Losses at the gene ends were 5 bases for V and 5 bases for J; bases not matched to a gene: 5. The CDR3 consists of 13 residues. Per germline, CDR1 SGHTA and CDR2 FQGTGA. Only in-frame clones appear in the TCRdb table, and some are missing; sequencing was by immunoSEQ multiplex PCR. Here the sample spans about 100,000 clones, 88% being singletons. V usage is TRBV7-3 and J usage is TRBJ1-2; 7 nucleotides line up with TRBD1. This material consisted of peripheral blood, taken on day 0 of AZD1222 vaccination. The sequence was obtained from an adult in good health. The CDR3 DNA reads TGTGCCAGCAGCCGCCCAGGGGGTTATGGCTACACCTTC. It yields the protein CASSRPGGYGYTF.